The T cell receptor (beta chain) under discussion was sequenced for a study of T cells after yellow fever vaccination (dated by TCRdb to about 2019). The study in broad terms: The SMART-Seq v4 Ultra Low Input RNA kit was used to prepare libraries from fractions with low cell numbers. Bulk TCR alpha and beta repertoires were sequenced longitudinally to track T-cell clones before and after primary and booster YFV17D yellow fever vaccination. Blood samples were taken at several timepoints before and after primary and secondary immunization, and bulk PBMC replicates and cell subsets were isolated. Two healthy male donors, one aged 18 to 30 and one aged 30 to 40 years, made up the cohort.

The CDR3, cysteine through phenylalanine, is 15 amino acids long. Just CDR3 DNA is preserved here, 45 bases in frame from base 1. V lost 0 bases and J lost 0 bases, and the count of bases not matched to a germline gene is 1. The germline V gene (reference sequence) yields DFQATT for CDR1 and SNEGSKA for CDR2. Sequencing instrument: Illumina NovaSeq 6000. TCR cDNA was synthesized by 5'RACE template switching, which introduced a universal primer site and unique molecular identifiers. cDNA synthesis was primed from both the TCR alpha and TCR beta constant segments. Libraries were amplified in two PCR steps, with sample barcodes and sequencing adapters added in the second step. Sequencing of libraries was performed on Illumina HiSeq 2500 (2x100 bp) or NovaSeq (2x150 bp). On the study's bioinformatics: MIGEC handled demultiplexing of reads and collapsing into UMI consensus sequences, while MiXCR performed V(D)J alignment. Clonotypes responding to the vaccine were identified with edgeR on replicate PBMC samples, with the criteria of FDR below 0.01 and a log2 fold change above 5 up to day 15. CD4 or CD8 identity was assigned to each bulk clonotype according to whether the clonotype was present at higher abundance in the sequenced CD4 repertoire or the sequenced CD8 repertoire. The public reads were quality trimmed at Q25 with fastp and then assembled into clones with MiXCR by TCRdb, keeping productive beta chains. Each entry is one CDR3 protein sequence, shown with its most common DNA and genes. TCRdb's processing, not the study's, gives the V and J calls here. This sample has a few hundred thousand distinct CDR3 sequences in its table, and 8.5% to 10% of those were observed once. The ten largest clones represent about 3% of the sample.

In light of the paper, this sample's treatment or condition label describes: live attenuated yellow fever vaccine strain. A standard Ficoll-Paque protocol was used to isolate PBMCs from peripheral blood. CD4 and CD8 T-cell fractions were isolated with Dynabeads CD4 and CD8 positive selection kits. TriZol was used to extract RNA from bulk PBMCs, CD4 and CD8 fractions, and dextramer-positive and dextramer-negative fractions. The research as a whole found: Only a couple of donors were included in the study, so the extent to which the findings can be generalized is limited. After the booster, most of the clones that had expanded following primary vaccination were detected again (around 95% of CD4 and 80% to 90% of CD8), which suggests that memory was broadly maintained. Computational filtering was required because FACS-sorted repertoires could contain abundant contaminating clonotypes from the bulk population. A small fraction of clonotypes appeared in both the CD4 and CD8 compartments, likely as a result of convergent recombination. The secondary T-cell response was found to be weaker but faster than the primary response, with a peak reached on day 5 rather than on day 15.

About this clonotype itself: Its binding antigen is unknown. Base qualities are not at hand, and no much larger clone is one base apart.

This TCR was sampled from a man younger than 35 who received the YFV17D yellow fever vaccine. Sequencing was performed on CD4+ T cells sorted from PBMCs, taken 5 days after the yellow fever booster vaccination. The chain is made from TRBV20-1 and TRBJ1-3, with 8 bases matching TRBD1. The CDR3 protein is CSARDTGGSGNTIYF. The nucleotides read TGCAGTGCTAGAGACACAGGGGGCTCTGGAAACACCATATATTTT.